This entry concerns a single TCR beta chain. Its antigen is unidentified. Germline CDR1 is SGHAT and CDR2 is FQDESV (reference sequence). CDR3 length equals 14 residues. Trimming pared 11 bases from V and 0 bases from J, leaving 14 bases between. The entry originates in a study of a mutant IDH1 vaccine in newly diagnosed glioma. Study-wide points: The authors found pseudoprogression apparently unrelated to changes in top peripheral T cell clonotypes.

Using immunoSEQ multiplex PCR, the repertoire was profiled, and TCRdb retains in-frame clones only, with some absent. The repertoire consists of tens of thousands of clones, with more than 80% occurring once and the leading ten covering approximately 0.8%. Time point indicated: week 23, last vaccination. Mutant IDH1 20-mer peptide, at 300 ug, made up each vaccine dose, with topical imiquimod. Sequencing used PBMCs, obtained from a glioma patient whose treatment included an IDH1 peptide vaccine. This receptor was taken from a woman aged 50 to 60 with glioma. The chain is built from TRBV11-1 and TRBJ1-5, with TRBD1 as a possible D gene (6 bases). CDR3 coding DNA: TGTGCCTCCTCCCCGGACAGTAGCAATCAGCCCCAGCATTTT. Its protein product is CASSPDSSNQPQHF.